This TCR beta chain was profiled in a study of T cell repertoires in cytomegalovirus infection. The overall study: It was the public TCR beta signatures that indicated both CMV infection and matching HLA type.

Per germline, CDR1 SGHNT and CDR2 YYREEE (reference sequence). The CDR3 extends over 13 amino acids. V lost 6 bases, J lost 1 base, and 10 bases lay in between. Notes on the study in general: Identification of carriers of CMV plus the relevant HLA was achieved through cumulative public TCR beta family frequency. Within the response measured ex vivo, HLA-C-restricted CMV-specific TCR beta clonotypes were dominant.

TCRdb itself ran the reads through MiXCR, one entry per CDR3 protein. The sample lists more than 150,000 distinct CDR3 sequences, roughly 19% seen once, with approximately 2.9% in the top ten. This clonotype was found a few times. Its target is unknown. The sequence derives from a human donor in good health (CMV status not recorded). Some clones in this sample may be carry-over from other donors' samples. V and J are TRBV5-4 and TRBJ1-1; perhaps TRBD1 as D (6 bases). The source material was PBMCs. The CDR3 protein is CASTSTGNTEAFF. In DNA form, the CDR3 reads TGTGCCAGCACCTCGACAGGGAACACTGAAGCTTTCTTT.